Below are 14 T cell receptor beta chains sequenced from a single sample in a study of blood T cell repertoires in COVID-19 (TCRdb year 2020). Library preparation was by the immunoSEQ multiplex PCR assay. TCRdb retrieved this table from immuneACCESS and kept in-frame rearrangements only. Not all clones are present; in checked studies, unresolved V genes account for under half, and no reason is known for the remainder. The sample yields around 250,000 clones; 86% were counted once. The ten largest account for 8.5% to 9% of the sample. Source material: peripheral blood. These receptor sequences come from a man in his forties with active or convalescent COVID-19.

The J gene is TRBJ1-2, the V gene TRBV6-5; D might be TRBD1 (5 bases). V lost 5 bases to trimming and J lost 4 bases, with 11 bases between them. The CDR3 sequence is 13 residues long. Germline V gene data show CDR1 as MNHEY and CDR2 as SVGAGI. The CDR3 DNA reads as TGTGCCAGCAGTCCAGGGTTCGGCTATGGCTACACCTTC. Its protein is CASSPGFGYGYTF.

The V and J genes are TRBV4-1 and TRBJ2-7; D perhaps matches TRBD2 (6 bases). Trimming removed 0 bases from V and 1 base from J, with 13 bases in between. CDR3 length: 16 residues. Germline CDR1 reads MGHRA; CDR2 reads YSYEKL. Written as DNA, the CDR3 is TGCGCCAGCAGCCAAGATCCAACTAGCTTTTCCTACGAGCAGTACTTC. Translated, it gives CASSQDPTSFSYEQYF.

The V call is TRBV5-4, the J call TRBJ2-7; D possibly corresponds to TRBD1 (5 bases). Germline assignment: CDR1 SGHNT and CDR2 YYREEE (reference sequence). V lost 2 bases to trimming and J lost 5 bases, with 11 bases between them. This CDR3 has 13 amino acids. The CDR3 bases are TGTGCCAGCAGCTTCCAGGGTCCGAACGAGCAGTACTTC. This sequence encodes CASSFQGPNEQYF.

This rearrangement joins TRBV5-1 to TRBJ2-5; 8 bases fit TRBD2. The CDR3 sequence is 13 residues long. The ends lost 4 bases at V and 3 bases at J; junction bases unmatched: 2. Germline CDR1 SGHRS, CDR2 YFSETQ. CDR3 coding DNA: TGCGCCAGCAGCGTTAGCGGGGAAGAGACCCAGTACTTC. This encodes CASSVSGEETQYF.

This clone was counted once. The rearrangement links TRBV2 to TRBJ1-1; D unclear. Trimming left V 5 bases short and J 5 bases short, with 12 bases between. CDR1 SNHLY and CDR2 FYNNEI come from the germline V gene. There are 13 residues in the CDR3. DNA for the CDR3: TGTGCCAGCAGTCCCGAGGGAGGGACTGAAGCTTTCTTT. Encoded protein: CASSPEGGTEAFF.

J is TRBJ1-2 and V is TRBV9, with 7 bases that match TRBD1. The J segment lost 2 bases and the V segment lost 0 bases, leaving 1 base of the junction unmatched. There are 14 residues in the CDR3. Germline V gives CDR1 SGDLS, CDR2 YYNGEE. In DNA form, the CDR3 reads TGTGCCAGCAGCGTAGAACAGGGGAACTATGGCTACACCTTC. Amino acids: CASSVEQGNYGYTF.

The chain carries TRBV5-4 and TRBJ2-7; D unclear. This CDR3 is 11 amino acids long. Germline CDR1 SGHNT, CDR2 YYREEE (reference sequence). The V end was cut by 4 bases, the J end by 6 bases, with 8 bases between. This CDR3 reads CASSASSEQYF. For the CDR3, the DNA is TGTGCCAGCAGCGCTTCTAGCGAGCAGTACTTC.

This rearrangement joins TRBV19 to TRBJ2-7; D is ambiguous. The CDR3 extends over 12 amino acids. The V end was cut by 5 bases, the J end by 2 bases, with 7 bases between. From germline, CDR1 is LNHDA and CDR2 SQIVND (reference sequence). Written as DNA, the CDR3 is TGTGCCAGTAGTCCCTCCCCCTACGAGCAGTACTTC. It codes for CASSPSPYEQYF.

J is TRBJ2-1 and V is TRBV18; TRBD1 is a possible D gene (6 bases). The CDR3 length is 16 residues. Germline V gene sequence: CDR1 KGHSH, CDR2 LQKENI. V was pared by 0 bases and J by 3 bases, with 12 bases between. CDR3 residues: CASSPPSTGNYNEQFF. The CDR3 nucleotides are TGTGCCAGCTCACCACCATCTACAGGGAACTACAATGAGCAGTTCTTC.

This chain uses TRBV6-5 with TRBJ1-2; 7 nucleotides line up with TRBD1. With 0 bases clipped from V and 2 bases from J, the junction kept 3 bases outside the gene matches. This CDR3 region has 15 residues. Germline CDR1 and CDR2: MNHEY and SVGAGI. The CDR3 region is CASSYSLQGNYGYTF. In DNA, the CDR3 is TGTGCCAGCAGTTACTCCTTACAGGGGAACTATGGCTACACCTTC.

V is TRBV28 and J is TRBJ1-4; D unresolved. CDR1 MDHEN and CDR2 SYDVKM come from the germline V gene. The CDR3 consists of 13 residues. V lost 8 bases and J lost 8, with 15 bases in between. The CDR3 is CASVRSGEEKLFF. Here the CDR3 DNA reads TGTGCCAGCGTTAGGTCGGGAGAGGAAAAACTGTTTTTT.

The rearrangement joins TRBV6-4 to TRBJ2-6, with 7 bases fitting TRBD1. The germline V gene encodes CDR1 MRHNA and CDR2 SNTAGT. The CDR3 totals 17 residues. Germline trimming cut 9 bases from V and 4 bases from J; bases unmatched to any gene: 15. The DNA for the CDR3 is TGTGCCAGGAGGGGCCGAGACAGGGAACGGGGGGCCAACGTCCTGACTTTC. Its protein product is CARRGRDRERGANVLTF.

The sample holds one count of this clone. This chain joins TRBV3-1 (or the pseudogene TRBV3-2) and TRBJ2-1, with TRBD2 as a possible D gene (5 bases). Trimming removed 5 bases from V and 4 bases from J, with 15 bases in between. CDR3 length: 15 amino acids. Germline CDR1 LGHDT, CDR2 YNNKEL (reference sequence). CDR3 sequence (DNA): TGTGCCAGCAGCTGGCTCGGGAAAGGGTACAATGAGCAGTTCTTC. Its protein is CASSWLGKGYNEQFF.

The chain carries TRBV6-5 and TRBJ2-5; D gene unclear. Germline V CDR1 and CDR2: MNHEY, SVGAGI. The V gene lost 8 bases and the J gene lost 2 bases, with 9 bases spanning the gap. The CDR3 length is 12 residues. CDR3 sequence: CASLVRQETQYF. The DNA of the CDR3 is TGTGCCAGCTTGGTCAGGCAAGAGACCCAGTACTTC.